This T cell receptor (beta chain) came from a study of blood T cell repertoires in COVID-19. On the study more broadly: The study drew acute and convalescent COVID-19 samples from the United States, Italy and Spain. PBMCs, B-cell-depleted T cells, or T cells provided the cDNA or gDNA that made up the material.

This CDR3 contains 13 residues. Trimming pared 6 bases from V and 0 bases from J, leaving 6 bases between. Original methodology: Estimated nucleated cell counts came from reference gene primer amplification. Profiling relied on immunoSEQ multiplex PCR, and the TCRdb table lists in-frame clones only, not all of them. Clone size and the V and J calls come from that table; the DNA yielded D and trimming. The sample has tens of thousands of clones; approximately 87% are singletons. The sample consisted of peripheral blood. The chain couples TRBV12-3 or TRBV12-4 to TRBJ1-3; no definite D call. This receptor was taken from a woman aged 55-70 years with acute or convalescent COVID-19. CDR3 bases: TGTGCCAGCAGACAGTCCTCTGGAAACACCATATATTTT. Encoded protein: CASRQSSGNTIYF.